These 12 T cell receptor beta chains came from one sample sequenced in a study of cytomegalovirus exposure and HLA in healthy donors. 13 Jbeta primers and 60 Vbeta primers were used for the PCR. Here immunoSEQ multiplex PCR was the method, and the copy in TCRdb shows in-frame clones only, minus some. The sample has some 90,000 clones, roughly 84% seen once. The sequenced sample was PBMCs. The receptor set was obtained from a man younger than 45 in good health and CMV-seronegative.

J is TRBJ2-7 and V is TRBV27, with TRBD2 matching 7 bases. The germline V gene has CDR1 MNHEY and CDR2 SMNVEV (reference sequence). The J segment lost 0 bases and the V segment lost 1 base, leaving 12 bases of the junction unmatched. This CDR3 has 18 residues. CDR3 region: CASSLFHRASGGSYEQYF. The DNA for the CDR3 is TGTGCCAGCAGTTTATTTCACAGAGCTAGCGGTGGCTCCTACGAGCAGTACTTC.

This chain joins TRBV5-1 and TRBJ1-6; D possibly corresponds to TRBD1 (5 bases). The V and J ends lost 2 bases and 9 bases respectively, with 12 bases between them. The CDR3 totals 14 residues. Germline CDR1 is SGHRS and CDR2 is YFSETQ. This chain's CDR3 is CASSLAQGGSPLHF. The CDR3 bases are TGCGCCAGCAGCTTAGCCCAGGGCGGTTCACCCCTCCACTTT.

This clone was detected a few times. The V call is TRBV7-9, the J call TRBJ2-2; D remains unclear. V dropped 1 base and J dropped 0 bases, with 9 bases sitting between them. The CDR3 is 16 amino acids. Germline V gene sequence: CDR1 SEHNR, CDR2 FQNEAQ (reference sequence). CDR3 in DNA: TGTGCCAGCAGCTTAGAGATTTCGGCGAACACCGGGGAGCTGTTTTTT. It specifies CASSLEISANTGELFF. The whole variable domain, remainder taken from reference TRBV7-9 and TRBJ2-2, is DTGVSQNPRHKITKRGQNVTFRCDPISEHNRLYWYRQTLGQGPEFLTYFQNEAQLEKSRLLSDRFSAERPKGSFSTLEIQRTEQGDSAMYLCASSLEISANTGELFFGEGSRLTVL.

V gene TRBV11-3 combines with J gene TRBJ2-5; TRBD1 matches at 7 bases. This CDR3 spans 15 amino acids. Germline V gene sequence: CDR1 SGHNT, CDR2 YENEEA. The trim removed 4 bases at V and 5 bases at J, leaving 10 bases unmatched. The CDR3 protein is CASSSGTEIGETQYF. DNA for the CDR3: TGTGCCAGCAGCTCCGGGACAGAAATTGGGGAGACCCAGTACTTC.

Comment on this clone: Other nucleotide sequences from this sample produce the same CDR3. This rearrangement joins TRBV19 to TRBJ1-2, with 8 bases identical to TRBD1. There are 14 residues in the CDR3. Germline CDR1 LNHDA, CDR2 SQIVND (reference sequence). Trimming cost V 5 bases and J 2 bases; bases outside gene matches: 4. This CDR3 reads CASSPRQGNYGYTF. For the CDR3, the DNA is TGTGCCAGTAGTCCCCGACAGGGGAACTATGGCTACACCTTC.

This chain uses TRBV28 with TRBJ2-3, with no clear D. The germline CDR1 and CDR2 sequences are MDHEN and SYDVKM. The CDR3 length is 15 residues. The V gene lost 1 base and the J gene lost 2 bases, with 10 bases spanning the gap. The CDR3 region has the DNA TGTGCCAGCAGTTTATCCCCTGACACCACAGATACGCAGTATTTT. Translated: CASSLSPDTTDTQYF.

The chain has TRBV18 and TRBJ2-2; TRBD1 aligns across 9 bases. Germline CDR1 KGHSH, CDR2 LQKENI. The CDR3 length is 21 residues. Trimming at V came to 3 bases and at J to 4 bases, leaving 21 bases not matched to a gene. The CDR3 bases are TGTGCCAGCTCACCTACCGGCCCGGGACAGGGTTTATCGGGGCGCACCGGGGAGCTGTTTTTT. Protein sequence: CASSPTGPGQGLSGRTGELFF.

This clone was observed a few times. The CDR3 sequence: CASSPTGDTGELFF. CDR3 DNA: TGTGCCAGCAGCCCAACAGGTGACACCGGGGAGCTGTTTTTT. V and J are TRBV7-9 and TRBJ2-2; D might be TRBD1 (5 bases). V was trimmed by 5 bases and J by 3 bases, leaving 10 bases between them. CDR3 length equals 14 residues. CDR1 is SEHNR, CDR2 FQNEAQ, per germline (reference sequence).

The CDR3 sequence: CASRPQGADHGYTF. CDR3 in DNA: TGTGCCAGCCGACCCCAGGGGGCGGATCATGGCTACACCTTC. V gene TRBV19 combines with J gene TRBJ1-2; 8 positions match TRBD1. The CDR3 is made up of 14 amino acids. V shed 9 bases and J 6 bases; nucleotides not matched to a gene: 12. Germline V CDR1 and CDR2: LNHDA, SQIVND (reference sequence).

The chain recombines TRBV6-1 with TRBJ2-5, with 7 bases fitting TRBD2. The germline gives CDR1 MNHNS, CDR2 SASEGT. V was pared by 4 bases and J by 4 bases, with 3 bases of the junction left unmatched. CDR3 size: 13 residues. The CDR3 sequence: CASSVGGGETQYF. The CDR3 region has the DNA TGTGCCAGCAGTGTTGGCGGGGGAGAGACCCAGTACTTC.

This rearrangement joins TRBV2 to TRBJ2-1; weak D call: TRBD1 (7 bases). V was cut by 1 base and J by 7 bases, with 20 bases left in between. Germline loops: CDR1 SNHLY, CDR2 FYNNEI. CDR3 size: 17 residues. CDR3 DNA: TGTGCCAGCAGTGAAGAGGGGGCGCGGGGCCTCCGGAATGAGCAGTTCTTC. The encoded protein is CASSEEGARGLRNEQFF.

The V call is TRBV5-6, the J call TRBJ2-7; the match to TRBD1 covers 7 bases. Germline V gene data show CDR1 as SGHDT and CDR2 as YYEEEE. The ends lost 3 bases at V and 2 bases at J; junction bases unmatched: 8. This CDR3 comprises 15 residues. The DNA of the CDR3 is TGTGCCAGCAGCTCCGCCGGGACAGAAGCCTACGAGCAGTACTTC. Residues: CASSSAGTEAYEQYF.